There are a few counts of the clone carrying this T cell receptor (beta chain). What it binds is not known. The data were taken from a study of beta chain features in type 1 diabetes. Study-wide results and limits: cDNA-based reads could over-represent cells with high TCR expression. Type 1 diabetes patients had moderately but significantly shorter TCRB CDR3s in all four CD4+ subsets.

Isolated RNA was reverse transcribed in full, so expressed TCRB transcripts were sequenced. Sequenced by immunoSEQ multiplex PCR; TCRdb stores in-frame clones only, minus some. The table includes a few hundred thousand clones, approximately 13% detected once. V shed 3 bases and J shed 2 bases, with 5 bases lying between them. Looked up from germline, CDR1 is SGDLS and CDR2 is YYNGEE. The CDR3 spans 12 residues. CD45RO/CCR7/CD25/CD127/CD95/CD27 sorting isolated CD4+ naive, central memory, regulatory and stem cell-like memory cells. The sample consisted of naive CD4+ T cells from blood. This sequence originates from a woman under 30 with type 1 diabetes. V usage is TRBV9 and J usage is TRBJ1-2; possible D gene TRBD1, 5 bases. CDR3 residues: CASSEGNYGYTF. CDR3 bases: TGTGCCAGCAGCGAGGGGAACTATGGCTACACCTTC.